This T cell receptor beta chain was retrieved from a study of T cell changes during pregnancy in multiple sclerosis. After removal of 7 bases from V and 2 bases from J, the junction contained 3 bases not matched to a gene. Germline-derived CDR1 and CDR2 are SQVTM and ANQGSEA. The CDR3 has 12 amino acids. Profiled with immunoSEQ multiplex PCR; TCRdb holds only in-frame clones, not every one. This repertoire shows roughly 99,000 clones, 85% to 95% found once; its top ten account for less than 0.9%. Here the sequenced sample was peripheral blood, taken in the third trimester of pregnancy. The chain couples TRBV29-1 to TRBJ1-2, with 8 bases identical to TRBD1. The receptor was derived from a female donor in good health, enrolled as a control in a pregnancy study. CDR3 DNA: TGCAGCGCCCGACAGGGGAACTATGGCTACACCTTC. Protein sequence: CSARQGNYGYTF.